This T cell receptor (beta chain) appears in the sequencing data of a study of cytomegalovirus exposure and HLA in healthy donors. With regard to this clone: Its antigen is not known.

60 Vbeta and 13 Jbeta primers were used in PCR. Original processing methods: Among the unique TCR beta chains that a later analysis counted, about 86 million in all, about 11 million were shared. The protocol was immunoSEQ multiplex PCR, while the TCRdb copy is restricted to in-frame clones and leaves out a portion. The V and J calls and clone size come from that table; D and trimming were worked out from the DNA. The listing records roughly 120,000 clones. CDR1 and CDR2 from the germline V gene are ENHRY and SYGVKD. Trimming removed 3 bases from V and 4 bases from J; junction bases left unmatched: 1. The CDR3 extends over 14 amino acids. General study results and limits: Most of the TCR beta V segments (in an earlier analysis) were productive either about 87% or about 30% of the time.

The sample comprised PBMCs. The clonotype originates from a man aged 35-49 years in good health and CMV-seronegative. The chain uses TRBV10-3 and TRBJ2-4; 9 bases line up with TRBD2. As DNA, the CDR3 is TGTGCCATCAGTGATCTAGCGGGGAAAAACATTCAGTACTTC. It codes for CAISDLAGKNIQYF.